These 19 T cell receptor beta chains share one sample of origin, sequenced in a study of blood T cell repertoires in COVID-19. The protocol was immunoSEQ multiplex PCR, while the TCRdb copy is restricted to in-frame clones and leaves out a portion. The sample carries approximately 300,000 clones, about 83% recorded once. The sequencing sample was made of peripheral blood. These receptors were taken from a woman between 45 and 65 years old with acute or convalescent COVID-19.

The J gene is TRBJ2-1, the V gene TRBV11-2; 7 bases are a match to TRBD1. The CDR3 consists of 14 residues. Germline CDR1 is SGHAT and CDR2 is FQNNGV. V shed 0 bases and J 6 bases; nucleotides not matched to a gene: 2. CDR3 amino acids: CASSLEAGGNEQFF. As DNA, the CDR3 is TGTGCCAGCAGCTTAGAGGCAGGGGGCAATGAGCAGTTCTTC.

The rearrangement links TRBV20-1 to TRBJ1-2; 7 nucleotides match TRBD1. Germline loops: CDR1 DFQATT, CDR2 SNEGSKA (reference sequence). The CDR3 is made up of 10 amino acids. J lost 8 bases, V lost 7 bases, and 4 bases had no gene match. CDR3 nucleotide sequence: TGCAGTGTTTGGGACAGCGGCTACACCTTC. Translating gives CSVWDSGYTF.

The V and J genes are TRBV6-5 and TRBJ2-1; a possible D gene is TRBD2 (5 bases). CDR1 and CDR2 (germline): MNHEY, SVGAGI. Trimming pared 1 base from V and 5 bases from J, leaving 6 bases between. The CDR3 spans 13 residues. CDR3 amino acids: CASSYYGDNEQFF. The CDR3 DNA sequence: TGTGCCAGCAGTTACTACGGGGACAATGAGCAGTTCTTC.

The rearrangement joins TRBV6-5 to TRBJ1-1; D may be TRBD1 (6 bases). The CDR3 is 14 amino acids. Trimming took 5 bases from V and 2 from J, leaving 12 bases between them. The V gene's germline CDR1 is MNHEY and CDR2 SVGAGI. CDR3 region: CASSNRVGNTEAFF. CDR3 in DNA: TGTGCCAGCAGTAACAGGGTCGGTAACACTGAAGCTTTCTTT.

The rearrangement links TRBV2 to TRBJ1-5; a possible D gene is TRBD1 (6 bases). This CDR3 is built from 16 residues. V shed 4 bases and J shed 7 bases, with 20 bases lying between them. Germline V lookup: CDR1 SNHLY, CDR2 FYNNEI. The CDR3 DNA reads as TGTGCCAGCAGTGGGGTAGGGGGGGCCGCCGGACAGCCCCAGCATTTT. Translated: CASSGVGGAAGQPQHF. The full variable domain, with the rest looked up from reference TRBV2 and TRBJ1-5, is EPEVTQTPSHQVTQMGQEVILRCVPISNHLYFYWYRQILGQKVEFLVSFYNNEISEKSEIFDDQFSVERPDGSNFTLKIRSTKLEDSAMYFCASSGVGGAAGQPQHFGDGTRLSIL.

This rearrangement joins TRBV10-3 to TRBJ2-7; D perhaps matches TRBD1 (6 bases). This CDR3 spans 12 amino acids. Germline loops: CDR1 ENHRY, CDR2 SYGVKD. The germline V and J ends were trimmed by 10 bases and 1 base, with 11 bases remaining between them. In DNA form, the CDR3 reads TGTGCCACAGGGGACGTATCCTACGAGCAGTACTTC. Its protein product is CATGDVSYEQYF.

CDR3 nucleotides: TGTGCCAGCTGGAGGACGGGGGCCTACGAGCAGTACTTC. Residues: CASWRTGAYEQYF. This sequence joins TRBV27 and TRBJ2-7, with D maybe TRBD2 (6 bases). The germline gives CDR1 MNHEY, CDR2 SMNVEV (reference sequence). V shed 8 bases and J shed 2 bases, with 13 bases lying between them. CDR3 length: 13 residues.

V gene TRBV15 combines with J gene TRBJ2-3; weak D call: TRBD2 (6 bases). Germline values: CDR1 LNHNV, CDR2 YYDKDF (reference sequence). V was shortened by 5 bases and J by 2 bases, with 14 bases between the two germline ends. This CDR3 is 15 amino acids long. CDR3 bases: TGTGCCACCAGCGTGGCCGGAGGGCCCACAGATACGCAGTATTTT. Translation gives CATSVAGGPTDTQYF.

V gene TRBV11-2 combines with J gene TRBJ2-7; D is perhaps TRBD1 (6 bases). The V and J ends lost 6 bases and 0 bases respectively, with 12 bases between them. Germline values: CDR1 SGHAT, CDR2 FQNNGV. The CDR3 spans 14 residues. The DNA of the CDR3 is TGTGCCAGCAGTCCGGGACATAGCTCCTACGAGCAGTACTTC. As protein: CASSPGHSSYEQYF.

This clone was observed a few times. The rearrangement links TRBV4-3 to TRBJ2-7; D gene uncertain. The CDR3 is made up of 17 amino acids. V lost 1 base and J 0 bases, leaving 16 bases between the germline ends. The germline V gene has CDR1 LGHNA and CDR2 YSLEER. Here the CDR3 reads CASSQASLTGASYEQYF. Written as DNA, the CDR3 is TGCGCCAGCAGCCAAGCCTCTCTTACCGGAGCCTCCTACGAGCAGTACTTC.

This clone has only a few counts. The chain joins TRBV27 to TRBJ2-7; possible D gene TRBD2, 5 bases. The V and J ends lost 5 bases and 4 bases respectively, with 12 bases between them. Germline CDR1 is MNHEY and CDR2 is SMNVEV (reference sequence). This CDR3 spans 13 amino acids. The DNA of the CDR3 is TGTGCCAGCAGTCCGGGGTTTATGTACGAGCAGTACTTC. The encoded protein is CASSPGFMYEQYF.

The chain carries TRBV6-5 and TRBJ1-1; the match to TRBD1 covers 7 bases. J lost 1 base, V lost 7 bases, and 6 bases had no gene match. In germline, CDR1 is MNHEY, CDR2 SVGAGI. This CDR3 has 14 residues. The CDR3 spells CASIKRTGNTEAFF. For the CDR3, the DNA is TGTGCCAGCATCAAGAGGACAGGGAACACTGAAGCTTTCTTT.

The DNA for the CDR3 is TGCGCCAGCAGCCAGCAGGGGGTCCATGAGCAGTTCTTC. Protein sequence: CASSQQGVHEQFF. The chain couples TRBV4-1 to TRBJ2-1, with 7 positions matching TRBD1. Unmatched junction bases numbered 4, after V lost 3 bases and J lost 8 bases. The CDR3 contains 13 residues. The germline V gene encodes CDR1 MGHRA and CDR2 YSYEKL.

This clone was seen once. The V and J genes are TRBV3-1 (or the pseudogene TRBV3-2) and TRBJ2-7, with 10 bases aligning to TRBD2. Germline V gives CDR1 LGHDT, CDR2 YNNKEL (reference sequence). V lost 2 bases, J lost 3 bases, and 7 bases stayed unmatched. The CDR3 consists of 16 residues. The CDR3 protein is CASSQIASGRIYEQYF. The CDR3, as DNA: TGTGCCAGCAGCCAAATCGCTAGCGGGAGAATCTACGAGCAGTACTTC.

This clone has a handful of counts. The chain carries TRBV28 and TRBJ1-5; maybe TRBD1 (5 bases). V lost 6 bases and J lost 2, with 14 bases in between. This CDR3 has 15 amino acids. Germline-derived CDR1 and CDR2 are MDHEN and SYDVKM. CDR3 nucleotides: TGTGCCAGCAGGGACACTCGTCGGGGCAATCAGCCCCAGCATTTT. Amino acids: CASRDTRRGNQPQHF.

This chain links TRBV2 with TRBJ1-5, with TRBD1 identical over 8 bases. Germline trimming cut 7 bases from V and 7 bases from J; bases unmatched to any gene: 6. The CDR3 runs to 13 residues. CDR1 is SNHLY and CDR2 is FYNNEI in the germline V gene. The CDR3 loop is CASTKDRVQPQHF. CDR3 nucleotide sequence: TGTGCCAGCACCAAGGACAGGGTACAGCCCCAGCATTTT.

The chain employs TRBV11-2 and TRBJ2-1, with TRBD1 identical over 7 bases. V was pared by 0 bases and J by 8 bases, with 1 base of the junction left unmatched. The CDR3 has 13 residues. Per the germline V gene, CDR1 is SGHAT and CDR2 is FQNNGV. CDR3 nucleotides: TGTGCCAGCAGCTTAGACAGGGGGTATGAGCAGTTCTTC. Amino acids: CASSLDRGYEQFF.

J is TRBJ2-7 and V is TRBV6-5; weak D call: TRBD2 (5 bases). Germline V CDR1 and CDR2: MNHEY, SVGAGI. V lost 2 bases and J lost 0, with 8 bases in between. CDR3 length: 14 residues. The CDR3 reads CASSYMGSSYEQYF. In DNA, the CDR3 is TGTGCCAGCAGTTACATGGGGAGCTCCTACGAGCAGTACTTC.

V usage is TRBV28 and J usage is TRBJ2-1, with TRBD2 matching over 8 bases. Germline V gives CDR1 MDHEN, CDR2 SYDVKM. The CDR3 has 16 amino acids. J gave up 4 bases and V 8 bases, and 13 bases lay outside the gene matches. The CDR3 DNA follows: TGTGCCAGCGGAAGCTCTTTAGCGGGAACATACAATGAGCAGTTCTTC. Protein sequence: CASGSSLAGTYNEQFF.